This T cell receptor (beta chain) comes out of a study of CD8 T cells in Susac syndrome. Sequencing targeted TCR beta in T cells from blood (CD8+ and CD4+). TEMRA cells underwent FACS enrichment and CD8+ and CD4+ T cells underwent negative isolation. Per the germline V gene, CDR1 is SEHNR and CDR2 is FQNEAQ (reference sequence). This CDR3 has 14 residues. The V gene lost 3 bases and the J gene lost 11 bases, with 17 bases spanning the gap. The RNA, roughly 0.5 to 1 ug, was put through reverse transcription using random hexamers. By means of immunoSEQ multiplex PCR, TCR beta CDR3 spanning 54 Vbeta and 13 Jbeta underwent amplification. Using its own MiXCR run on the immunoSEQ multiplex PCR reads, TCRdb lists one record per CDR3 protein. The sample carries fewer than 250,000 distinct CDR3 sequences, about 94% recorded once.

Material for sequencing was CD8+ T cells from PBMCs. This chain connects TRBV7-9 to TRBJ1-5; D uncertain. The TCR sequence derives from a human donor with multiple sclerosis. The CDR3 sequence: CASSLGGSLPAQHF. CDR3 coding DNA: TGTGCCAGCAGCTTGGGAGGGTCCCTCCCAGCCCAGCATTTT.